This is a list of T cell receptor beta chains from one sample in a study of T-cell reconstitution after alpha-beta-depleted transplantation in children. TCRdb ran MiXCR on the PCR reads and lists one entry per CDR3 protein. The data hold about a million distinct CDR3 sequences, with around 30% observed a single time. Sequencing used PBMCs, mostly from graft donor cells, obtained 360 days after TCRalphabeta/CD19-depleted stem cell transplant. These TCRs come from a boy younger than two who had a stem cell transplant for SCID, so the T cells may come from the graft donor. The CDR3 runs from the conserved cysteine through the conserved F or W. Fields, in order: CDR3 length, D gene, J gene, clone size, V gene, CDR3 DNA, CDR3 protein. The D gene is left open where the match is weak. Rows give clone size only sometimes, using once, few, many, or a class for an expanded clone.

len: 15
d_gene: -
j_gene: TRBJ2-6
abundance: few
v_gene: TRBV24-1
CDR3nt: TGTGCCACCAGTAGGGCGTCATCTGGGGCCAACGTCCTGACTTTC
CDR3aa: CATSRASSGANVLTF

len: 15
d_gene: -
j_gene: TRBJ2-5
abundance: -
v_gene: TRBV6-5
CDR3nt: TGTGCCAGCAGACCCACAGGGGTGGGAGGTTGGACCCAGTACTTC
CDR3aa: CASRPTGVGGWTQYF

len: 15
d_gene: TRBD1
j_gene: TRBJ1-2
abundance: -
v_gene: TRBV10-3
CDR3nt: TGTGCCATCAGTGTCTCTTTGGGACAGAGTTATGGCTACACCTTC
CDR3aa: CAISVSLGQSYGYTF

len: 15
d_gene: -
j_gene: TRBJ1-4
abundance: few
v_gene: TRBV7-2
CDR3nt: TGTGCCAGCAGCTTAGGGAACAGGGTCGGCGAAAAACTGTTTTTT
CDR3aa: CASSLGNRVGEKLFF

len: 15
d_gene: -
j_gene: TRBJ2-3
abundance: -
v_gene: TRBV4-3
CDR3nt: TGCGCCAGCAGGCACTTAGAGGGTGGCACAGATACGCAGTATTTT
CDR3aa: CASRHLEGGTDTQYF

len: 15
d_gene: TRBD2
j_gene: TRBJ2-1
abundance: many
v_gene: TRBV28
CDR3nt: TGTGCCAGCGGGGGAGGGGAGATTTTGGGGGATGAGCAGTTCTTC
CDR3aa: CASGGGEILGDEQFF

len: 14
d_gene: TRBD2
j_gene: TRBJ2-1
abundance: few
v_gene: TRBV6-5
CDR3nt: TGTGCCACCACTTGGGGAGCGGGGTACAATGAGCAGTTCTTC
CDR3aa: CATTWGAGYNEQFF

len: 14
d_gene: -
j_gene: TRBJ2-7
abundance: -
v_gene: TRBV30
CDR3nt: TGTGCCTGGAGAAAGGCAGGGAACGGCTACGAGCAGTACTTC
CDR3aa: CAWRKAGNGYEQYF

len: 13
d_gene: -
j_gene: TRBJ2-5
abundance: few
v_gene: TRBV29-1
CDR3nt: TGCAGCGTTGAGGAGGGGCTCCAAGAGACCCAGTACTTC
CDR3aa: CSVEEGLQETQYF

len: 14
d_gene: TRBD1
j_gene: TRBJ2-7
abundance: -
v_gene: TRBV14
CDR3nt: TGTGCCAGCAGCTACTGGACAGGGATGCGCGAGCAGTACTTC
CDR3aa: CASSYWTGMREQYF

len: 15
d_gene: TRBD2
j_gene: TRBJ2-1
abundance: -
v_gene: TRBV5-1
CDR3nt: TGCGCCAGCAGCCTGACAGCGGGGGGGCCGAGTGAGCAGTTCTTC
CDR3aa: CASSLTAGGPSEQFF

len: 14
d_gene: -
j_gene: TRBJ1-2
abundance: -
v_gene: TRBV6-1
CDR3nt: TGTGCCAGCAGCGCGTCGGTTGGGAGTAAAGGCTACACCTTC
CDR3aa: CASSASVGSKGYTF

len: 18
d_gene: -
j_gene: TRBJ2-3
abundance: -
v_gene: TRBV20-1
CDR3nt: TGCAGTGCTAACCTCCTAGCGCCTCGTTCCCTTTACACAGATACGCAGTATTTT
CDR3aa: CSANLLAPRSLYTDTQYF

len: 15
d_gene: TRBD1
j_gene: TRBJ2-2
abundance: few
v_gene: TRBV4-3
CDR3nt: TGCGCCAGCAGCCCCCGGGACAGTTACACCGGGGAGCTGTTTTTT
CDR3aa: CASSPRDSYTGELFF

len: 16
d_gene: TRBD2
j_gene: TRBJ2-5
abundance: few
v_gene: TRBV7-9
CDR3nt: TGTGCCAGCAGCTTAGCTCCGACTAGCGGGGAAGAGACCCAGTACTTC
CDR3aa: CASSLAPTSGEETQYF

len: 12
d_gene: -
j_gene: TRBJ1-5
abundance: -
v_gene: TRBV28
CDR3nt: TGTGCCACAGGGGAACCCAATCAGCCCCAGCATTTT
CDR3aa: CATGEPNQPQHF

len: 15
d_gene: -
j_gene: TRBJ2-7
abundance: few
v_gene: TRBV12-3/TRBV12-4
CDR3nt: TGTGCCAGCAGTTTTAAGGCGTCAGGAGTCTACGAGCAGTACTTC
CDR3aa: CASSFKASGVYEQYF

len: 12
d_gene: TRBD1
j_gene: TRBJ2-1
abundance: -
v_gene: TRBV6-5
CDR3nt: TGTGCATCCGGGACAGGGGGCAATGAGCAGTTCTTC
CDR3aa: CASGTGGNEQFF

len: 17
d_gene: TRBD2
j_gene: TRBJ2-2
abundance: -
v_gene: TRBV3-1
CDR3nt: TGTGCCAGCAGCCAATCCCAGCTAGCGGCGAACACCGGGGAGCTGTTTTTT
CDR3aa: CASSQSQLAANTGELFF

len: 17
d_gene: TRBD1
j_gene: TRBJ2-5
abundance: few
v_gene: TRBV23-1
CDR3nt: TGCGCCAGCAGTCCTCTCCCTCGGGACAGGGGCCAAGAGACCCAGTACTTC
CDR3aa: CASSPLPRDRGQETQYF

len: 15
d_gene: -
j_gene: TRBJ2-1
abundance: -
v_gene: TRBV6-1
CDR3nt: TGTGCCAGCAGCCCTCTCGACCCGTCGGAAAGTCAGCAGTTCTTC
CDR3aa: CASSPLDPSESQQFF

len: 18
d_gene: TRBD2
j_gene: TRBJ2-1
abundance: many
v_gene: TRBV6-5
CDR3nt: TGTGCCAGCAGTTACTCGAGTCTAGCGGGGGGGGGGTACAATGAGCAGTTCTTC
CDR3aa: CASSYSSLAGGGYNEQFF

len: 14
d_gene: -
j_gene: TRBJ2-1
abundance: few
v_gene: TRBV29-1
CDR3nt: TGCAGCGCTGTGAAGACAGGTTCCTACAATGAGCAGTTCTTC
CDR3aa: CSAVKTGSYNEQFF

len: 16
d_gene: TRBD2
j_gene: TRBJ2-5
abundance: few
v_gene: TRBV4-3
CDR3nt: TGCGCCAGCAGCCAAGGAAGCGGGGTAGCAGGGGAGACCCAGTACTTC
CDR3aa: CASSQGSGVAGETQYF

len: 14
d_gene: -
j_gene: TRBJ1-2
abundance: few
v_gene: TRBV5-1
CDR3nt: TGCGCCAGCAGCTTGGAACCGGGCCCCTATGGCTACACCTTC
CDR3aa: CASSLEPGPYGYTF

len: 13
d_gene: TRBD1
j_gene: TRBJ2-3
abundance: -
v_gene: TRBV29-1
CDR3nt: TGCAGCGCCCCGGGACAGGGCCCAGATACGCAGTATTTT
CDR3aa: CSAPGQGPDTQYF

len: 12
d_gene: -
j_gene: TRBJ2-3
abundance: few
v_gene: TRBV12-3/TRBV12-4
CDR3nt: TGTGCCAGCAGTGGGAACAGGGATACGCAGTATTTT
CDR3aa: CASSGNRDTQYF

len: 17
d_gene: TRBD2
j_gene: TRBJ2-1
abundance: few
v_gene: TRBV14
CDR3nt: TGTGCCAGCAGCCAGCTATACGGGACTAGTGTTATAAATGAGCAGTTCTTC
CDR3aa: CASSQLYGTSVINEQFF

len: 12
d_gene: -
j_gene: TRBJ1-2
abundance: few
v_gene: TRBV25-1
CDR3nt: TGTGCCAGCGGCGACAGGTTCTATGGCTACACCTTC
CDR3aa: CASGDRFYGYTF

len: 13
d_gene: -
j_gene: TRBJ2-3
abundance: -
v_gene: TRBV25-1
CDR3nt: TGTGCCAGCATGACACACAACACAGATACGCAGTATTTT
CDR3aa: CASMTHNTDTQYF

len: 15
d_gene: -
j_gene: TRBJ2-2
abundance: few
v_gene: TRBV7-6
CDR3nt: TGTGCCAGCAGATCATGGGCGGGGAGGACCGGGGAGCTGTTTTTT
CDR3aa: CASRSWAGRTGELFF

len: 10
d_gene: -
j_gene: TRBJ2-7
abundance: -
v_gene: TRBV20-1
CDR3nt: TGCAGTGCCAGGGACGTCGAGCAGTACTTC
CDR3aa: CSARDVEQYF

len: 17
d_gene: -
j_gene: TRBJ2-7
abundance: -
v_gene: TRBV12-3/TRBV12-4
CDR3nt: TGTGCCAGCAGGCGACGACAGGGCGGAGGGTTGTCCTACGAGCAGTACTTC
CDR3aa: CASRRRQGGGLSYEQYF

len: 18
d_gene: TRBD1
j_gene: TRBJ2-6
abundance: few
v_gene: TRBV4-1
CDR3nt: TGCGCCAGCAGCCATCCCGGGACAGTGATCTCTGGGGCCAACGTCCTGACTTTC
CDR3aa: CASSHPGTVISGANVLTF

len: 12
d_gene: -
j_gene: TRBJ1-5
abundance: -
v_gene: TRBV20-1
CDR3nt: TGCGCCGGACGGTCCTCCGGTCAGCCCCAGCATTTT
CDR3aa: CAGRSSGQPQHF

len: 16
d_gene: -
j_gene: TRBJ2-7
abundance: -
v_gene: TRBV5-1
CDR3nt: TGCGCCAGCAGCTTGCTAGTCTTGAGGGGCGACTACGAGCAGTACTTC
CDR3aa: CASSLLVLRGDYEQYF

len: 16
d_gene: TRBD2
j_gene: TRBJ2-1
abundance: -
v_gene: TRBV5-1
CDR3nt: TGCGCCAGCAGCTTACTAGCGGGGCCCCTTTACAATGAGCAGTTCTTC
CDR3aa: CASSLLAGPLYNEQFF

len: 13
d_gene: -
j_gene: TRBJ2-1
abundance: -
v_gene: TRBV2
CDR3nt: TGTGCCAGCAATTCCCACCCCCGGGATGAGCAGTTCTTC
CDR3aa: CASNSHPRDEQFF

len: 15
d_gene: TRBD1
j_gene: TRBJ2-5
abundance: -
v_gene: TRBV10-3
CDR3nt: TGTGCCATCAGGGGGGGACAGGTTGGCCAAGAGACCCAGTACTTC
CDR3aa: CAIRGGQVGQETQYF

len: 16
d_gene: TRBD2
j_gene: TRBJ2-1
abundance: -
v_gene: TRBV24-1
CDR3nt: TGTGCCACCAGTGACCCACTAGCGGGGGGTCGCAATGAGCAGTTCTTC
CDR3aa: CATSDPLAGGRNEQFF

len: 14
d_gene: -
j_gene: TRBJ1-1
abundance: -
v_gene: TRBV12-3/TRBV12-4
CDR3nt: TGTGCCAGCAGTTTTTGGGATTCGAACACTGAAGCTTTCTTT
CDR3aa: CASSFWDSNTEAFF

len: 13
d_gene: TRBD2
j_gene: TRBJ2-1
abundance: -
v_gene: TRBV5-1
CDR3nt: TGCGCCAGCAGCTTTTCCGGGGCGGGGGGGCAGTTCTTC
CDR3aa: CASSFSGAGGQFF

len: 12
d_gene: -
j_gene: TRBJ1-3
abundance: few
v_gene: TRBV29-1
CDR3nt: TGCAGCGCTGGGACATCTGGAAACACCATATATTTT
CDR3aa: CSAGTSGNTIYF

len: 16
d_gene: -
j_gene: TRBJ2-3
abundance: -
v_gene: TRBV7-8
CDR3nt: TGTGCCAGCAGCTTAGATCACGGGGAAAACACAGATACGCAGTATTTT
CDR3aa: CASSLDHGENTDTQYF

len: 16
d_gene: -
j_gene: TRBJ2-2
abundance: -
v_gene: TRBV5-1
CDR3nt: TGCGCCAGCAGCTTGGACAGTCCGGGGAACACCGGGGAGCTGTTTTTT
CDR3aa: CASSLDSPGNTGELFF

len: 16
d_gene: TRBD1
j_gene: TRBJ1-1
abundance: few
v_gene: TRBV2
CDR3nt: TGTGCCAGCAGTGTCGAAGTCAGGGGGAGCGACACTGAAGCTTTCTTT
CDR3aa: CASSVEVRGSDTEAFF

len: 15
d_gene: -
j_gene: TRBJ2-1
abundance: -
v_gene: TRBV7-2
CDR3nt: TGTGCCAGCAGCTTAGCTTTCCCGCGAAACAATGAGCAGTTCTTC
CDR3aa: CASSLAFPRNNEQFF

len: 16
d_gene: -
j_gene: TRBJ2-7
abundance: -
v_gene: TRBV11-2
CDR3nt: TGTGCCAGCAGCCCAACGGCAGGAGGCACAACCTACGAGCAGTACTTC
CDR3aa: CASSPTAGGTTYEQYF

len: 14
d_gene: TRBD1
j_gene: TRBJ2-7
abundance: -
v_gene: TRBV10-3
CDR3nt: TGTGCCGCTTCCCCCCGGGACAGAATATACGAGCAGTACTTC
CDR3aa: CAASPRDRIYEQYF

len: 12
d_gene: -
j_gene: TRBJ1-2
abundance: -
v_gene: TRBV6-4
CDR3nt: TGTGCCAGCAACCGACAAAACTATGGCTACACCTTC
CDR3aa: CASNRQNYGYTF

len: 18
d_gene: TRBD2
j_gene: TRBJ2-2
abundance: -
v_gene: TRBV4-3
CDR3nt: TGCGCCAGCAGCCAATGGTTTGGGACTAGCGGCTCCACCGGGGAGCTGTTTTTT
CDR3aa: CASSQWFGTSGSTGELFF

len: 16
d_gene: -
j_gene: TRBJ2-6
abundance: -
v_gene: TRBV4-1
CDR3nt: TGCGCCAGCAGCCAAGCAATGGGCTCTGGGGCCAACGTCCTGACTTTC
CDR3aa: CASSQAMGSGANVLTF

len: 15
d_gene: TRBD2
j_gene: TRBJ2-7
abundance: -
v_gene: TRBV28
CDR3nt: TGTGCCAGCAGTTTATCGGGGGGGGCCTCCTACGAGCAGTACTTC
CDR3aa: CASSLSGGASYEQYF

len: 15
d_gene: TRBD1
j_gene: TRBJ2-7
abundance: few
v_gene: TRBV4-1
CDR3nt: TGCGCCAGCAGCCAGGACAGGGGCCCCGCCTACGAGCAGTACTTC
CDR3aa: CASSQDRGPAYEQYF

len: 13
d_gene: -
j_gene: TRBJ1-6
abundance: -
v_gene: TRBV4-1
CDR3nt: TGCGCCAGCAGCCAAGAAGGTTTTGCACCCCTCCACTTT
CDR3aa: CASSQEGFAPLHF

len: 15
d_gene: -
j_gene: TRBJ2-2
abundance: -
v_gene: TRBV12-3/TRBV12-4
CDR3nt: TGTGCCAGCACCCCCCTAGCGAGGGCGGGCGGGGAGCTGTTTTTT
CDR3aa: CASTPLARAGGELFF

len: 13
d_gene: -
j_gene: TRBJ2-3
abundance: few
v_gene: TRBV12-3/TRBV12-4
CDR3nt: TGTGCCAGCAGTTTCAGCCGCACAGATACGCAGTATTTT
CDR3aa: CASSFSRTDTQYF

len: 16
d_gene: -
j_gene: TRBJ2-3
abundance: -
v_gene: TRBV21-1
CDR3nt: TGTGCCAGCAGCATAGATCAGGCTATCAGCACAGATACGCAGTATTTT
CDR3aa: CASSIDQAISTDTQYF

len: 15
d_gene: -
j_gene: TRBJ2-7
abundance: -
v_gene: TRBV7-2
CDR3nt: TGTGCCAGCAGCCCCGTCGAGCTATATTCCTACGAGCAGTACTTC
CDR3aa: CASSPVELYSYEQYF

len: 20
d_gene: TRBD1
j_gene: TRBJ2-1
abundance: once
v_gene: TRBV5-1
CDR3nt: TGCGCCAGCAGCTTGATCCCCGCGTGGACAGGGGAGACCGCCTACAATGAGCAGTTCTTC
CDR3aa: CASSLIPAWTGETAYNEQFF